Listed here is a single T cell receptor beta chain. These data are taken from a study of blood T cell repertoires in COVID-19. Per the authors' pipeline: By means of reference gene primer amplification, nucleated cell counts were estimated. Using immunoSEQ multiplex PCR, the repertoire was profiled, and TCRdb retains in-frame clones only, with some absent. V, J and clone size reflect that table, while D and trimming were determined from the DNA. The data show hundreds of thousands of clones, 80% to 90% seen once. The CDR3 loop spans 14 amino acids. CDR1 is SEHNR, CDR2 FQNEAQ, per germline (reference sequence). V trimming: 1 base; J trimming: 4 bases; junction bases outside the gene matches: 4. In terms of age and location, participants ranged from roughly 18 to 100 years and lived in fewer than 30 US areas. Participant-reported clinical history was the basis for cohort assignment. Cohort 3 recovered donors had two negative PCRs, clearance, or symptom resolution.

This clonotype was obtained from a man aged 18-30 years who had recovered from COVID-19. The sample comprised PBMCs or T cells enriched from blood (not recorded which). The rearrangement links TRBV7-9 to TRBJ2-7, with 7 bases aligning to TRBD1. CDR3 sequence: CASSLEGGGYEQYF. The CDR3, as DNA: TGTGCCAGCAGCTTAGAAGGGGGCGGATACGAGCAGTACTTC.